This is a list of T cell receptor beta chains from one sample in a study of CD8 T cells in ankylosing spondylitis. TCRdb passed the 5' RACE reads through MiXCR, listing each CDR3 protein once. Of about 330,000 distinct CDR3 sequences listed, approximately 8% were seen once; the top ten hold about 14%. Material for sequencing was blood, either unsorted or a sorted T cell fraction (not recorded which). These receptors all stem from a male donor with ankylosing spondylitis. Both conserved end residues are part of each CDR3.

V,J,CDR3
TRBV12-3/TRBV12-4,TRBJ2-7,CASSLDRGTAGTYEQYF
TRBV5-1,TRBJ2-7,CASSRELAGHEQYF
TRBV4-2,TRBJ1-2,CASSPWDRASGYTF
TRBV10-3,TRBJ2-1,CAIRGQASNEQFF
TRBV20-1,TRBJ2-2,CSARALNTGELFF
TRBV12-3/TRBV12-4,TRBJ2-7,CASSTVLGEQYF
TRBV6-5,TRBJ2-1,CASSYGTSNNEQFF
TRBV20-1,TRBJ1-1,CSATAHNTEAFF
TRBV24-1,TRBJ2-1,CATSDLDYNEQFF
TRBV7-2,TRBJ2-2,CASSLGIYTGELFF
TRBV7-2,TRBJ2-7,CASSSGPGVYEQYF
TRBV29-1,TRBJ2-7,CSVEGGSGSYEQYF
TRBV12-3/TRBV12-4,TRBJ2-1,CASSFRTSGRAVEQFF
TRBV9,TRBJ2-5,CASSVDRGLETQYF
TRBV9,TRBJ2-7,CASSDREYF
TRBV4-3,TRBJ2-7,CASSQDRTSGVYEQYF
TRBV5-1,TRBJ2-4,CASSPGQGGTNIQYF
TRBV10-3,TRBJ2-3,CAITVRPDGSDTQYF
TRBV19,TRBJ2-3,CASSPPGLTSTDTQYF
TRBV5-1,TRBJ2-1,CASSLYSGNEQFF
TRBV19,TRBJ2-1,CASSILAVPYNEQFF
TRBV20-1,TRBJ2-5,CSARRGGGDQETQYF
TRBV19,TRBJ2-7,CASRPDTTYEQYF
TRBV5-1,TRBJ2-1,CASSLEAGSSYNEQFF
TRBV24-1,TRBJ2-7,CATSDRTGGLYEQYF
TRBV20-1,TRBJ2-2,CSASDRGHTGELFF
TRBV11-2,TRBJ2-1,CASSLDSGRHNEQFF
TRBV6-1,TRBJ1-1,CASSPPPGAYSTEAFF
TRBV5-5,TRBJ2-7,CASSATSGYEQYF
TRBV11-1,TRBJ1-1,CASSSRVGTSYEAFF
TRBV28,TRBJ2-1,CASRFTGDGNEQFF
TRBV20-1,TRBJ2-6,CSARDDSSGANVLTF
TRBV4-3,TRBJ2-7,CASSQHPGPGGGEQYF
TRBV6-5,TRBJ1-6,CASSYSGDPRWSPLHF
TRBV15,TRBJ2-7,CATSRVPNRGLSSYEQYF
TRBV20-1,TRBJ2-2,CSARRFSTSTGELFF
TRBV20-1,TRBJ2-1,CSAREWDRGTYNEQFF
TRBV20-1,TRBJ2-3,CSASTGPTDTQYF